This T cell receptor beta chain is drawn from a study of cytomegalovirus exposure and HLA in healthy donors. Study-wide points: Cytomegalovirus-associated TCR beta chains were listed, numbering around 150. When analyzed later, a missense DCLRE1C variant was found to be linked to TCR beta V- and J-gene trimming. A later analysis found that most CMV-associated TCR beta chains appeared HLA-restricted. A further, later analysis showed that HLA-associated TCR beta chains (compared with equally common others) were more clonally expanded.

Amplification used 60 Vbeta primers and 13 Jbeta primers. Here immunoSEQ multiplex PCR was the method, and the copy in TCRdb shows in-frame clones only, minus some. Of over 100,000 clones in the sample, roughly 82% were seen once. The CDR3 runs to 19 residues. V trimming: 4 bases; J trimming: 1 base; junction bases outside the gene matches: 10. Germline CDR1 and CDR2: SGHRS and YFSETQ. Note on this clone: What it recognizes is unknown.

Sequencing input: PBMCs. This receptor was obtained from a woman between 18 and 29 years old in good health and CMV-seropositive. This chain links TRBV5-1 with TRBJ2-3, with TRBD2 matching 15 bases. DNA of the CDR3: TGCGCCAGCAGCCCGGACGGACTAGCGGGGGGGCTCGGCACAGATACGCAGTATTTT. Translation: CASSPDGLAGGLGTDTQYF.